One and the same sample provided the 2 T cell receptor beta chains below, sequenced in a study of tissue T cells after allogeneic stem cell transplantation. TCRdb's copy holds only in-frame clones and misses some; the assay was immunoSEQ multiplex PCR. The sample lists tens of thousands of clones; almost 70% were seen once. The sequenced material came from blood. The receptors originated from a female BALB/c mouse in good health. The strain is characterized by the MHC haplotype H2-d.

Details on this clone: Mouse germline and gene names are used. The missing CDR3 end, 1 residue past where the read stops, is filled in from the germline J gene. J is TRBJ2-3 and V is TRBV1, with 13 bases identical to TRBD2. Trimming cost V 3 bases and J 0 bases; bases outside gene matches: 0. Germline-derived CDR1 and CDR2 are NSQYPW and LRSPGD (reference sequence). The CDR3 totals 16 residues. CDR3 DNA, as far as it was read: TGCACCTGCAGTGCGGGACTGGGGGGGAGTGCAGAAACGCTGTAT. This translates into CTCSAGLGGSAETLY. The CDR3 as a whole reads CTCSAGLGGSAETLYF.

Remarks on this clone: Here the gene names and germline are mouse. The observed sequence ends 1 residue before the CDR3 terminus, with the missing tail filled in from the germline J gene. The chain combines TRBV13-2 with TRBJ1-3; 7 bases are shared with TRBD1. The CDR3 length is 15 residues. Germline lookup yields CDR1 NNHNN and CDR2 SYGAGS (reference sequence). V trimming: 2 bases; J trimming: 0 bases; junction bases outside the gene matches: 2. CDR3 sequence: CASGDRGYSGNTLYF. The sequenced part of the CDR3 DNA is TGTGCCAGCGGTGACAGGGGGTATTCTGGAAATACGCTCTAT.